This TCR beta chain derives from a study of blood T cells in healthy people across ages. Together with a sample-barcoded 5' primer, a J-beta primer mix was included in a second PCR lasting about 7 to 12 cycles. One entry per CDR3 protein results from TCRdb running MiXCR on the 5' RACE reads. The sample records 450,000 to 700,000 distinct CDR3 sequences, 27% being singletons. CDR1 and CDR2 (germline): MNHEY, SVGEGT. The CDR3 runs to 15 residues. Unmatched junction bases numbered 6, after V lost 6 bases and J lost 0 bases. Sequencing input: blood. This TCR was recovered from a woman between 65 and 79 years old in good health. The genes are TRBV6-2 or TRBV6-3 and TRBJ2-5, with 8 nucleotides matching TRBD2. CDR3 DNA sequence: TGTGCCAGCAGAAAGGAAGCGGGGGACCAAGAGACCCAGTACTTC. Translation: CASRKEAGDQETQYF.